This TCR beta chain was observed in a study of blood T cells in healthy people across ages. J lost 1 base, V lost 7 bases, and 3 bases had no gene match. There are 12 residues in the CDR3. CDR1 is DFQATT and CDR2 is SNEGSKA in the germline V gene (reference sequence). The study, taken as a whole, reports: Versus aged donors, long-lived donors had higher diversity and more naive CD4+ cells.

PCR was performed a second time for roughly 7 to 11 cycles using a sample-barcoded 5' primer and a J-beta primer mix. TCRdb re-called the 5' RACE reads through MiXCR, storing one row per CDR3 protein. The sample carries around 320,000 distinct CDR3 sequences, roughly 26% recorded once. This clonotype has only a few counts. The antigen is unknown. The genes are TRBV20-1 and TRBJ1-1; 7 bases agree with TRBD1. Sequencing was carried out using blood. The sequence was obtained from a woman in her 70s in good health. CDR3 DNA: TGCAGTGTTTGGACAGGGAACACTGAAGCTTTCTTT. Its protein is CSVWTGNTEAFF.